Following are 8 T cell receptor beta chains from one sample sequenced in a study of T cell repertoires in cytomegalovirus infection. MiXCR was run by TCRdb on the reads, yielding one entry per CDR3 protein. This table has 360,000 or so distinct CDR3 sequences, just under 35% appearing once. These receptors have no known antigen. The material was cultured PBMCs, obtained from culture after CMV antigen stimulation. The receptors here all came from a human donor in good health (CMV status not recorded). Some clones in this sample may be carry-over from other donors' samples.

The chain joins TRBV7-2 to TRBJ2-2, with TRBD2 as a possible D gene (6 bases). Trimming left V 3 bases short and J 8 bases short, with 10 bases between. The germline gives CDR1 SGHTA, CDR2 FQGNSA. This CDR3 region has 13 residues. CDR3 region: CASSFFGRGELFF. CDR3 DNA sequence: TGTGCCAGCAGCTTCTTCGGGAGAGGGGAGCTGTTTTTT.

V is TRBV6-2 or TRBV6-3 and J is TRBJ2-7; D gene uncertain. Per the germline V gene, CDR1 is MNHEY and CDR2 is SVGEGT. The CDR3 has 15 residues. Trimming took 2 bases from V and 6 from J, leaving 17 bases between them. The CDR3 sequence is CASSYLAPSFAEQYF. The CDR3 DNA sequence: TGTGCCAGCAGTTACCTGGCTCCCTCGTTCGCCGAGCAGTACTTC.

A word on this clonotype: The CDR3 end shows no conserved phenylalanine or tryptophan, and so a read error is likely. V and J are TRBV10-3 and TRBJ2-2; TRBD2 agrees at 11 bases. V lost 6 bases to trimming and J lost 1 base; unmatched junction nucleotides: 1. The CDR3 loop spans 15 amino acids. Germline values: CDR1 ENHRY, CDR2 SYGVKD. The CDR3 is CAISGTSGNTGELFI. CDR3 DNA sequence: TGTGCCATCAGCGGGACTAGCGGGAACACCGGGGAGCTGTTTATT.

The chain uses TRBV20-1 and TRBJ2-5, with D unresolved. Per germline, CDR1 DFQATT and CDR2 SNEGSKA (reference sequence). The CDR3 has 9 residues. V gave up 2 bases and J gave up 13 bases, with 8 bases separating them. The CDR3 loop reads CSARSRSYF. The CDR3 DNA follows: TGCAGTGCTAGAAGTCGGTCGTACTTC.

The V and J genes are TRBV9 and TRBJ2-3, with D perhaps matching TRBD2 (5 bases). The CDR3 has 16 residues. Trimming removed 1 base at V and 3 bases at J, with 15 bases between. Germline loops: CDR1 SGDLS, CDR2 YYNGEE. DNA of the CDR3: TGTGCCAGCAGCGTACTTTCCGGGAAATTGACAGATACGCAGTATTTT. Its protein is CASSVLSGKLTDTQYF.

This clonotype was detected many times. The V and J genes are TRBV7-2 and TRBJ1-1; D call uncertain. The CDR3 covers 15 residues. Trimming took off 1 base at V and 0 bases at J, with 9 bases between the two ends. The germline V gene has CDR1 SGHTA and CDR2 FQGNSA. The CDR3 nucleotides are TGTGCCAGCAGCTTAGTCATAGGGTTGAACACTGAAGCTTTCTTT. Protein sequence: CASSLVIGLNTEAFF. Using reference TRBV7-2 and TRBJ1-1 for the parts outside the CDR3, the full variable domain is GAGVSQSPSNKVTEKGKDVELRCDPISGHTALYWYRQSLGQGLEFLIYFQGNSAPDKSGLPSDRFSAERTGGSVSTLTIQRTQQEDSAVYLCASSLVIGLNTEAFFGQGTRLTVV.

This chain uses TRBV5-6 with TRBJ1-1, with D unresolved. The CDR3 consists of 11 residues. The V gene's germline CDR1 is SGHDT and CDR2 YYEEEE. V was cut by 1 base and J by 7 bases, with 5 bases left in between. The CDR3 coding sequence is TGTGCCAGCAGCTTGAACGATGAAGCTTTCTTT. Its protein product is CASSLNDEAFF.

CDR3 bases: TGTGCCAGCAGCCAAGCGGCGGCAGAAGTTAACTATGGCTACACCTTC. Translation: CASSQAAAEVNYGYTF. The chain recombines TRBV7-9 with TRBJ1-2; the D is unclear. V lost 5 bases and J 1 base, leaving 17 bases between the germline ends. The germline gives CDR1 SEHNR, CDR2 FQNEAQ (reference sequence). The CDR3 is 16 residues long.